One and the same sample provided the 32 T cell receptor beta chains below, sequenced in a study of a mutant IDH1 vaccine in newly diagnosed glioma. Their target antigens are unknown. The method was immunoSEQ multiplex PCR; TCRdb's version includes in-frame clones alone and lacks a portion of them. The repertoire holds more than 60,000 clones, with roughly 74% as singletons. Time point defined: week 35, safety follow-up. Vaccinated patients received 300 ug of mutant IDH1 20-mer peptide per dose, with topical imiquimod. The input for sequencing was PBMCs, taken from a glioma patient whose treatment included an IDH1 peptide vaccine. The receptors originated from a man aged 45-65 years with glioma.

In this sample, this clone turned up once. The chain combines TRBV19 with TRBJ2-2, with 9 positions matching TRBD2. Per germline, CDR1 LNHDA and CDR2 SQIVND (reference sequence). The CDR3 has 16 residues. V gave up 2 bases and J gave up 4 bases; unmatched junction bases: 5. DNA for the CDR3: TGTGCCAGTAGTATATTGCAGGGACTAGCCACCGGGGAGCTGTTTTTT. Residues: CASSILQGLATGELFF.

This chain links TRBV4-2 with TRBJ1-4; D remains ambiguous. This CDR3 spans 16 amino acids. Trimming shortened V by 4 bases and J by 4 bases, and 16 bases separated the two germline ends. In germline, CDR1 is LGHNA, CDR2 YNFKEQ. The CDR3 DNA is TGTGCCAGCAGCCCCCCTGGTGAGGGTTTTAATGAAAAACTGTTTTTT. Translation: CASSPPGEGFNEKLFF.

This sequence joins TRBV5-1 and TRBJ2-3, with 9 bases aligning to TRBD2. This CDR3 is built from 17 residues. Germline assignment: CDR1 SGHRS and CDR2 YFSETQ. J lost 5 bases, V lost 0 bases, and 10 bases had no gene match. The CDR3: CASSLAYAGGGEDTQYF. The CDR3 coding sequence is TGCGCCAGCAGCTTGGCTTACGCGGGGGGGGGCGAAGATACGCAGTATTTT.

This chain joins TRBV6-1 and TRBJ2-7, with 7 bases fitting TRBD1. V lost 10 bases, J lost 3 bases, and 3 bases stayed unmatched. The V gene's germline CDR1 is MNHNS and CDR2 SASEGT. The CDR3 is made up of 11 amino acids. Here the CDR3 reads CATDRVYEQYF. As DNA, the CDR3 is TGTGCCACCGACAGGGTCTACGAGCAGTACTTC.

The CDR3 DNA sequence: TGCGCCAGCAGCCAAGTTGAGGGCAATGAGCAGTTCTTC. It translates to CASSQVEGNEQFF. The chain is built from TRBV4-1 and TRBJ2-1; weak D call: TRBD2 (5 bases). This CDR3 has 13 residues. Germline V gives CDR1 MGHRA, CDR2 YSYEKL. Trimming left V 1 base short and J 6 bases short, with 7 bases between.

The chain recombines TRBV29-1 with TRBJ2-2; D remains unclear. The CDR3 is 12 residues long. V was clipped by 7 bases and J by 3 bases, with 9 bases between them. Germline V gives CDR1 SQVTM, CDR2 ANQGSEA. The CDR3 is CSAWGYTGELFF. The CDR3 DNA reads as TGCAGCGCCTGGGGTTACACCGGGGAGCTGTTTTTT.

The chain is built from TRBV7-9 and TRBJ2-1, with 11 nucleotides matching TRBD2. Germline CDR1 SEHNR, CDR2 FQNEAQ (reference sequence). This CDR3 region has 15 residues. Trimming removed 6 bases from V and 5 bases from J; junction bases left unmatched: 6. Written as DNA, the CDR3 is TGTGCCAGCAGGACTCTAGCGGGGGGTCACAATGAGCAGTTCTTC. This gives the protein CASRTLAGGHNEQFF. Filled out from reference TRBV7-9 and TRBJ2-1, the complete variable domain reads DTGVSQNPRHKITKRGQNVTFRCDPISEHNRLYWYRQTLGQGPEFLTYFQNEAQLEKSRLLSDRFSAERPKGSFSTLEIQRTEQGDSAMYLCASRTLAGGHNEQFFGPGTRLTVL.

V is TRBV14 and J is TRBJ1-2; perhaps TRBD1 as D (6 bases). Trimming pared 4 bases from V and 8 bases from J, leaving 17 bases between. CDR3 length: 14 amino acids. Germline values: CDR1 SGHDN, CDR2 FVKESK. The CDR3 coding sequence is TGTGCCAGCAGCCCGCTCGGGGGGGCTGGCGGCTACACCTTC. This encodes CASSPLGGAGGYTF. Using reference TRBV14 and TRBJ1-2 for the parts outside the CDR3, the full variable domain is EAGVTQFPSHSVIEKGQTVTLRCDPISGHDNLYWYRRVMGKEIKFLLHFVKESKQDESGMPNNRFLAERTGGTYSTLKVQPAELEDSGVYFCASSPLGGAGGYTFGSGTRLTVV.

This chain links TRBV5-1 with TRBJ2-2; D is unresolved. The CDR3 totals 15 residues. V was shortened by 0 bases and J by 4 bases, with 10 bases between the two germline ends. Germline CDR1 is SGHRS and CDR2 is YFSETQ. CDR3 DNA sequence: TGCGCCAGCAGCTTGGACGCCGGCGGCACCGGGGAGCTGTTTTTT. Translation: CASSLDAGGTGELFF.

Here the CDR3 reads CASSQAEGNQPQHF. The CDR3 nucleotides read TGCGCCAGCAGCCAAGCGGAGGGGAATCAGCCCCAGCATTTT. The chain is built from TRBV4-1 and TRBJ1-5; tentatively, D is TRBD1 (5 bases). The germline CDR1 and CDR2 sequences are MGHRA and YSYEKL. The ends were cut back, 1 base at V and 4 bases at J, with 8 bases in the middle. CDR3 length: 14 amino acids.

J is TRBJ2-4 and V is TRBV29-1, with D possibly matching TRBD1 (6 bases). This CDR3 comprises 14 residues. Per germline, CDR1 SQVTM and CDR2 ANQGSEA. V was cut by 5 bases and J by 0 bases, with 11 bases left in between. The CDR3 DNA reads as TGCAGCGTTTCGGACAGAGTAGCCAAAAACATTCAGTACTTC. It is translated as CSVSDRVAKNIQYF.

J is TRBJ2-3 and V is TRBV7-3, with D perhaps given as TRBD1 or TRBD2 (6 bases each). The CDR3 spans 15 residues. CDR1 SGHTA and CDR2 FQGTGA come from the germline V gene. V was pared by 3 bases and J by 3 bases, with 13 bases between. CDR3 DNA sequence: TGTGCCAGCAGCTTCACGGGGGCACGGACAGATACGCAGTATTTT. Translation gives CASSFTGARTDTQYF.

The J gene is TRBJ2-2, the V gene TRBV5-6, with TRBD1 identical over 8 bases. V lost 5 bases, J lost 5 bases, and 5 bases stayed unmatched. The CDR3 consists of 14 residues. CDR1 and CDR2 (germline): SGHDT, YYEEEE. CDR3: CASRWTGLTGELFF. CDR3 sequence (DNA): TGTGCCAGCAGATGGACAGGGTTAACCGGGGAGCTGTTTTTT.

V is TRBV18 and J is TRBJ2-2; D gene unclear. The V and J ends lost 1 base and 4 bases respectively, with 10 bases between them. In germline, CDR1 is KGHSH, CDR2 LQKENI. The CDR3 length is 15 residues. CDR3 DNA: TGTGCCAGCTCACCACGGGCCTCTGGCACCGGGGAGCTGTTTTTT. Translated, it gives CASSPRASGTGELFF. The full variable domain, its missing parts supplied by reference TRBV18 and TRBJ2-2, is NAGVMQNPRHLVRRRGQEARLRCSPMKGHSHVYWYRQLPEEGLKFMVYLQKENIIDESGMPKERFSAEFPKEGPSILRIQQVVRGDSAAYFCASSPRASGTGELFFGEGSRLTVL.

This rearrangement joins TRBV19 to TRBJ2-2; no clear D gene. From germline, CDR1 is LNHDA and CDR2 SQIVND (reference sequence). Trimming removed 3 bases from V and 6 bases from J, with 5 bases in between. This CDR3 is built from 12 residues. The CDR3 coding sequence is TGTGCCAGTAGTATGGATCCCGGGGAGCTGTTTTTT. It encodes CASSMDPGELFF.

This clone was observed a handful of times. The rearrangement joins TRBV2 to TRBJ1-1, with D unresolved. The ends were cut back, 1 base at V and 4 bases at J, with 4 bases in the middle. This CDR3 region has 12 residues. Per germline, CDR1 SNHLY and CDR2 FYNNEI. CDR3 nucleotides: TGTGCCAGCAGTGAAGAGGCCACTGAAGCTTTCTTT. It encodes CASSEEATEAFF.

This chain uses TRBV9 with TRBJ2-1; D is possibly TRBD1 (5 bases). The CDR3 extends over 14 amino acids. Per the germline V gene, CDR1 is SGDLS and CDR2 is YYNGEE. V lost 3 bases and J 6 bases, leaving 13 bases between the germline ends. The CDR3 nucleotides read TGTGCCAGCAGCGACCAACAGGAATCCAATGAGCAGTTCTTC. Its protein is CASSDQQESNEQFF.

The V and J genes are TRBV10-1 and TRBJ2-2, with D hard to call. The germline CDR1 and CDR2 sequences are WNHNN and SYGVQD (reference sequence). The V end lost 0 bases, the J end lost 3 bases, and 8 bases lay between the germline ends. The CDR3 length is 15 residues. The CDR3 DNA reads TGCGCCAGCAGTGAGTCAAACCGATACACCGGGGAGCTGTTTTTT. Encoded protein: CASSESNRYTGELFF.

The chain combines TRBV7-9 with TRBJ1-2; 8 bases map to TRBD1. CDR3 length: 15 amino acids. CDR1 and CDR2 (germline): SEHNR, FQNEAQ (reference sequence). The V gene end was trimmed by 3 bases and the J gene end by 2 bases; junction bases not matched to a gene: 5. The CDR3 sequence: CASSLWTGLNYGYTF. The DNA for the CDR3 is TGTGCCAGCAGCTTGTGGACAGGGCTAAACTATGGCTACACCTTC.

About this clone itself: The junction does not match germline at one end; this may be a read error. CDR3 DNA: TGTGCCTGGGGGACAGGAATGAATACTGAAGCTTTCTTT. This codes for CAWGTGMNTEAFF. This chain links TRBV30 with TRBJ1-1, with 8 bases identical to TRBD1. Germline values: CDR1 GTSNPN, CDR2 SVGIG (reference sequence). The CDR3 has 13 amino acids.

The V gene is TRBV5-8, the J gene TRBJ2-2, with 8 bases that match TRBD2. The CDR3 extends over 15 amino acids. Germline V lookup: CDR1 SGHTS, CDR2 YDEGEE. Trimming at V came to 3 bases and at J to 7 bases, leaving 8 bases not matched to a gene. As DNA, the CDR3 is TGTGCCAGCAGCTCCCTGACTAGCGCAGGCGGGGAGCTGTTTTTT. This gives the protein CASSSLTSAGGELFF.

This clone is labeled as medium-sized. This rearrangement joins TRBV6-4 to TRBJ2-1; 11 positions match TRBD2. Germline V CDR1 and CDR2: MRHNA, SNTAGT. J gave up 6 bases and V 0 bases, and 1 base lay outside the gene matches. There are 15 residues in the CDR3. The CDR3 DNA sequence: TGTGCCAGCAGTGACTCTAGCGGGGGGGCCAATGAGCAGTTCTTC. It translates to CASSDSSGGANEQFF.

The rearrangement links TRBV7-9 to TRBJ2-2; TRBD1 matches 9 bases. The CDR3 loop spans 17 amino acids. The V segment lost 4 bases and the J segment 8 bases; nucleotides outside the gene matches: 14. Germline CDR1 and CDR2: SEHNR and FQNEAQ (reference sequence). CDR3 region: CASSSPRDREGEGELFF. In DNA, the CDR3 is TGTGCCAGCAGCTCCCCTCGGGACAGGGAAGGGGAAGGGGAGCTGTTTTTT.

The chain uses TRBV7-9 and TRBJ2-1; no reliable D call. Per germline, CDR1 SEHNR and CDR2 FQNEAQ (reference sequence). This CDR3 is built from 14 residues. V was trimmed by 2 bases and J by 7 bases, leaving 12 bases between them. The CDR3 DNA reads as TGTGCCAGCAGCTTATCGGGCCTTAATAATGAGCAGTTCTTC. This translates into CASSLSGLNNEQFF.

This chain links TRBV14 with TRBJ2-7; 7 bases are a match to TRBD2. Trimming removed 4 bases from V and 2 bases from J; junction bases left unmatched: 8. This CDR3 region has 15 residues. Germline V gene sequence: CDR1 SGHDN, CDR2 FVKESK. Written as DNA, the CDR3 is TGTGCCAGCAGCCCATTGGGGGGGGAGGCCTACGAGCAGTACTTC. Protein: CASSPLGGEAYEQYF.

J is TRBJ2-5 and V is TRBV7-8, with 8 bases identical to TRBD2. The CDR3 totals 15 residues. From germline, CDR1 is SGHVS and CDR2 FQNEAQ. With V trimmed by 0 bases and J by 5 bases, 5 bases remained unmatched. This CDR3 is CASSLASPSGETQYF. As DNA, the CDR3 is TGTGCCAGCAGCTTAGCGAGCCCTAGCGGGGAGACCCAGTACTTC.

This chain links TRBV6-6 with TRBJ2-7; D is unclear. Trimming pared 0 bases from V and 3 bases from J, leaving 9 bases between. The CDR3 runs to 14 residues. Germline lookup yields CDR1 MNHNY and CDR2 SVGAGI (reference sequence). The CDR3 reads CASSYSGEGYEQYF. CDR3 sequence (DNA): TGTGCCAGCAGTTACTCGGGTGAAGGCTACGAGCAGTACTTC.

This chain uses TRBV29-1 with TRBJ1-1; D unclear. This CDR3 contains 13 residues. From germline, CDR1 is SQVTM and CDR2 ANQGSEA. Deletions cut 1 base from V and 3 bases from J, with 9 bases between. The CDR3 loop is CSVEGVLDTEAFF. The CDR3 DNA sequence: TGCAGCGTTGAAGGGGTTCTGGACACTGAAGCTTTCTTT.

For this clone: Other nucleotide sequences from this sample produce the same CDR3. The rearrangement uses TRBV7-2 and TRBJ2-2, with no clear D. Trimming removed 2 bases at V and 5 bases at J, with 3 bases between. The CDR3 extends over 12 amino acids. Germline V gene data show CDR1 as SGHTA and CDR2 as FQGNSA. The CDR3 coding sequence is TGTGCCAGCAGCTTATCAACCGGGGAGCTGTTTTTT. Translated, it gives CASSLSTGELFF.

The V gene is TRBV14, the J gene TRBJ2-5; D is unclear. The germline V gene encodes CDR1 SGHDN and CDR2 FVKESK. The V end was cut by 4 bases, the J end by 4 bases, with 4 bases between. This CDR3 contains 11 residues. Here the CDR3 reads CASSRTETQYF. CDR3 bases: TGTGCCAGCAGCCGGACAGAGACCCAGTACTTC.

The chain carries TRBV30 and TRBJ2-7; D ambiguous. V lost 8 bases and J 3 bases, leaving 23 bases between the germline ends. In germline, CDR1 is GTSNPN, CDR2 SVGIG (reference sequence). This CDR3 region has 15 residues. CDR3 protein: CAVTSKGKPIYEQYF. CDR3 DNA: TGTGCCGTTACCTCCAAGGGCAAACCGATCTACGAGCAGTACTTC.

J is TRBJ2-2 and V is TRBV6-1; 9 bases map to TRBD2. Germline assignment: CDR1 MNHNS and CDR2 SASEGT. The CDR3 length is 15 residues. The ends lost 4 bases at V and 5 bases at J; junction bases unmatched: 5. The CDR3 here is CASSAGTSITGELFF. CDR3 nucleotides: TGTGCCAGCAGTGCCGGGACTAGCATAACCGGGGAGCTGTTTTTT.